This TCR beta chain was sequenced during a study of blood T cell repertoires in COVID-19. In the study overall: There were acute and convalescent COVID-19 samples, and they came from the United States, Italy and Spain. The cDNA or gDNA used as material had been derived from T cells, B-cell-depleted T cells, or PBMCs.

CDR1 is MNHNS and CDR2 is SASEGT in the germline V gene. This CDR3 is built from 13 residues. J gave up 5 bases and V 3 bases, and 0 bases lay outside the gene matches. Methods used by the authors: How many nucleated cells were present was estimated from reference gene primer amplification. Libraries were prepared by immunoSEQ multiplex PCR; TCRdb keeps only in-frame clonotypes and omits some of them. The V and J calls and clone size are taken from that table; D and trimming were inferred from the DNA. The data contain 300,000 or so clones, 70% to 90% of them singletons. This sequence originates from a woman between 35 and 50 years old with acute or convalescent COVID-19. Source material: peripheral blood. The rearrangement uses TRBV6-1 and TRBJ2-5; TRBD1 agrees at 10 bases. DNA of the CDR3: TGTGCCAGCAGTGAGGACAGGGGGGAGACCCAGTACTTC. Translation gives CASSEDRGETQYF.